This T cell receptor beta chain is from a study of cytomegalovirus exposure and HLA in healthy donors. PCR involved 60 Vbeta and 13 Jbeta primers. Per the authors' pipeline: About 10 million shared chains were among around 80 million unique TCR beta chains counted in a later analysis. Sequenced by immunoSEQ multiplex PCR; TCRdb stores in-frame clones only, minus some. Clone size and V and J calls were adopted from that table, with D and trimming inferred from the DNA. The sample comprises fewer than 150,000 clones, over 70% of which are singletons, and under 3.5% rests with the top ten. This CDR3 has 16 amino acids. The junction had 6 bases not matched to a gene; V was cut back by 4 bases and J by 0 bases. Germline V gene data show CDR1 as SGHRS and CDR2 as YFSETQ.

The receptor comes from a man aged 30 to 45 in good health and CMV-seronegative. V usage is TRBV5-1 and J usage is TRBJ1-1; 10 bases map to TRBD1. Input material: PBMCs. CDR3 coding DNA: TGCGCCAGCAGCCTAGGACAGGGGGGGGTGAACACTGAAGCTTTCTTT. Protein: CASSLGQGGVNTEAFF.